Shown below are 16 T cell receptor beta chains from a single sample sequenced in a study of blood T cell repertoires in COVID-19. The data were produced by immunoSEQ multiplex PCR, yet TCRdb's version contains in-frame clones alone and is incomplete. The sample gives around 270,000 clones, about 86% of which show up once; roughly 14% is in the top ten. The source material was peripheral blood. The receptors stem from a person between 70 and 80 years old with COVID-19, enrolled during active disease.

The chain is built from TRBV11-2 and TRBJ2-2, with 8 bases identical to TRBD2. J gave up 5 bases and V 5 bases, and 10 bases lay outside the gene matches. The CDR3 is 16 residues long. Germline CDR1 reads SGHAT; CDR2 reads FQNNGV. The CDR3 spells CASSPGAGVGTGELFF. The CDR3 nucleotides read TGTGCCAGCAGCCCCGGAGCGGGAGTAGGTACCGGGGAGCTGTTTTTT.

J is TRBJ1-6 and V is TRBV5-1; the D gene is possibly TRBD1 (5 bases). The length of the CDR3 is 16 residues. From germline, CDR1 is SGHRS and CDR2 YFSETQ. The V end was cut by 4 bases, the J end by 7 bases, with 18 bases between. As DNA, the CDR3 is TGCGCCAGCAGCCCCGACCGGCCAGGGCTAAATTCACCCCTCCACTTT. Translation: CASSPDRPGLNSPLHF.

The CDR3 region has the DNA TGTGCCACCAGCACCTGGGGGGACAGGGACTACAATGAGCAGTTCTTC. Translation: CATSTWGDRDYNEQFF. The J gene is TRBJ2-1, the V gene TRBV15, with TRBD1 matching over 9 bases. The CDR3 is 16 amino acids. Germline trimming cut 4 bases from V and 3 bases from J; bases unmatched to any gene: 7. Germline CDR1 is LNHNV and CDR2 is YYDKDF (reference sequence).

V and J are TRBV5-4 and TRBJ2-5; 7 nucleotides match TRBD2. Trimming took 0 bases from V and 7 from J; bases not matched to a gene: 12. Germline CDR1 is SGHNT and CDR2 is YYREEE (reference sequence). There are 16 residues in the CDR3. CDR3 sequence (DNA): TGTGCCAGCAGCTTGGGGGCAGCGGGGACCCTAGGGACCCAGTACTTC. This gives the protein CASSLGAAGTLGTQYF.

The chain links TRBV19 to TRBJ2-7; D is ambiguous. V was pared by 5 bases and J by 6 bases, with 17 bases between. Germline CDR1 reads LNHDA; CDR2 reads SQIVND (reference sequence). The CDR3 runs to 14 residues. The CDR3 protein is CASSVGPSASEQYF. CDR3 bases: TGTGCCAGTAGTGTAGGACCCAGCGCGTCCGAGCAGTACTTC.

The CDR3 region has the DNA TGTGCCAGCAGTGAAGTGGGCAGAGACTATGGCTACACCTTC. It specifies CASSEVGRDYGYTF. The chain carries TRBV25-1 and TRBJ1-2, with unresolved D. The CDR3 loop spans 14 amino acids. V lost 2 bases and J lost 3, with 10 bases in between. Germline CDR1 and CDR2: MGHDK and SYGVNS.

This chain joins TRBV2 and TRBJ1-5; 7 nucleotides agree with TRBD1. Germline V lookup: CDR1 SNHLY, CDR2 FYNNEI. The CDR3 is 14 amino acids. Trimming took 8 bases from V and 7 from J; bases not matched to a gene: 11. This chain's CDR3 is CASLDRAEAQPQHF. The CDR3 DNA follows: TGTGCCAGCCTCGACAGGGCGGAAGCCCAGCCCCAGCATTTT.

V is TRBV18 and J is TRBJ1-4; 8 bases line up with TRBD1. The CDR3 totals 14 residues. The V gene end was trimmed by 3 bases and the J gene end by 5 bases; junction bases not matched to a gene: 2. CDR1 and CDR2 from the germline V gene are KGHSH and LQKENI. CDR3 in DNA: TGTGCCAGCTCACCGGGACAGGAAAATGAAAAACTGTTTTTT. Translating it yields CASSPGQENEKLFF.

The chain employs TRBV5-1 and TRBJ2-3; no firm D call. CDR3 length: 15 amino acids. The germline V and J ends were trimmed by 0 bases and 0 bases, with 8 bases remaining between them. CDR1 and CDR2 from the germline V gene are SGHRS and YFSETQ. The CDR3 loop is CASSLDSKSTDTQYF. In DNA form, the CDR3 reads TGCGCCAGCAGCTTGGACAGCAAGAGCACAGATACGCAGTATTTT.

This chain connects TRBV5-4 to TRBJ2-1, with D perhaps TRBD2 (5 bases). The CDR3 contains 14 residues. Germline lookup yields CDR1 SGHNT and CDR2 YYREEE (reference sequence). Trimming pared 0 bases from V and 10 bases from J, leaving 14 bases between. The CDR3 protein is CASSLDSLAGEQFF. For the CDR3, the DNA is TGTGCCAGCAGCTTGGATTCCCTAGCAGGAGAGCAGTTCTTC.

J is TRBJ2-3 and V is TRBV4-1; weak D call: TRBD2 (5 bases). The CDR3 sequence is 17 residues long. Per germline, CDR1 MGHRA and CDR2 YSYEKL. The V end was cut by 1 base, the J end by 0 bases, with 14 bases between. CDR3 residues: CASSQGGSAPSTDTQYF. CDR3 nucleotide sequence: TGCGCCAGCAGCCAAGGCGGTAGCGCACCTAGCACAGATACGCAGTATTTT.

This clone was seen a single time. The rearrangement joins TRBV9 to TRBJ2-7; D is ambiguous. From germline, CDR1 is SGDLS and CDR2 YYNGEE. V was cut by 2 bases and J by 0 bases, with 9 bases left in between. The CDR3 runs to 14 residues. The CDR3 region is CASSVHLSSYEQYF. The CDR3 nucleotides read TGTGCCAGCAGCGTTCACCTCAGCTCCTACGAGCAGTACTTC.

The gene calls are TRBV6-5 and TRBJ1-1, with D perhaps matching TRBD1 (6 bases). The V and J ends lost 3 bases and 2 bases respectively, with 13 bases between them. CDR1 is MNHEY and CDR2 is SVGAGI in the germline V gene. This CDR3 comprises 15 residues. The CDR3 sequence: CASSYQGSPNTEAFF. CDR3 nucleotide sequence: TGTGCCAGCAGTTATCAGGGGTCCCCTAACACTGAAGCTTTCTTT.

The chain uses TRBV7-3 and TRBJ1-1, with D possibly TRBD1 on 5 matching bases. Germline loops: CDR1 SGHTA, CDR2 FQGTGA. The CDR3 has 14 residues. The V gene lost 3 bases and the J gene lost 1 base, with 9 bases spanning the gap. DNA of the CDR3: TGTGCCAGCAGCTTTGCGGGGCAGAACACTGAAGCTTTCTTT. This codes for CASSFAGQNTEAFF.

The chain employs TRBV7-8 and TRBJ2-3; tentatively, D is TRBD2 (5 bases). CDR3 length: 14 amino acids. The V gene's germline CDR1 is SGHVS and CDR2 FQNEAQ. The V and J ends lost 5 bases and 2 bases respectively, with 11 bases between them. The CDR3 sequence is CASSIGLDTDTQYF. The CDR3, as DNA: TGTGCCAGCAGCATAGGACTCGACACAGATACGCAGTATTTT.

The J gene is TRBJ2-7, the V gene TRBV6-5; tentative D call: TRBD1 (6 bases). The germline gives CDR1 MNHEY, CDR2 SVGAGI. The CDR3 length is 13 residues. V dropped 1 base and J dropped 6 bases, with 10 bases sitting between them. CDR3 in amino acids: CASSYYGQSEQYF. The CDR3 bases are TGTGCCAGCAGTTACTACGGACAGAGCGAGCAGTACTTC.